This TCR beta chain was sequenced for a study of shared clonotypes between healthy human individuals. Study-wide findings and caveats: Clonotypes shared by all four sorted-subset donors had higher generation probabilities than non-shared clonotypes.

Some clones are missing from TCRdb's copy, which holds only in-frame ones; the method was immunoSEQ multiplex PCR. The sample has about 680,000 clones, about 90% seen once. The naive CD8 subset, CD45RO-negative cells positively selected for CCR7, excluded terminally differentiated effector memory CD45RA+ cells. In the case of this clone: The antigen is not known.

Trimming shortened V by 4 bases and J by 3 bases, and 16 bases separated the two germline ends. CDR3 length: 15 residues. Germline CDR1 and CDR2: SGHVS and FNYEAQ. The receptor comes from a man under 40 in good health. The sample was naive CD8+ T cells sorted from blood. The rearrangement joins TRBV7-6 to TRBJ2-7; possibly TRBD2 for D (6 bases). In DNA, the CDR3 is TGTGCCAGCAGCTCTGAGCCGGGAGCCCGCTACGAGCAGTACTTC. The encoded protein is CASSSEPGARYEQYF.